The 8 T cell receptor beta chains in this list originate from one sample, sequenced in a study of regulatory and conventional T cells in RAG deficiency. Clones were sequenced by immunoSEQ multiplex PCR, and TCRdb holds only the in-frame ones, with some missing. The table lists fewer than 6,500 clones, approximately 90% of them singletons, with roughly half in the top ten. Sequencing was performed on CD8+ T cells sorted from blood. These receptors came from a human donor with RAG deficiency presenting as severe combined immunodeficiency.

The rearrangement links TRBV27 to TRBJ2-5; no reliable D call. Germline loops: CDR1 MNHEY, CDR2 SMNVEV (reference sequence). The CDR3 is made up of 13 amino acids. V lost 1 base and J 5 bases, leaving 8 bases between the germline ends. The CDR3 DNA is TGTGCCAGCAGTTTATATCCCGGCGAGACCCAGTACTTC. Translating gives CASSLYPGETQYF.

The chain links TRBV9 to TRBJ1-2; the D is unclear. This CDR3 has 15 residues. The germline V gene has CDR1 SGDLS and CDR2 YYNGEE. The V end lost 0 bases, the J end lost 0 bases, and 9 bases lay between the germline ends. The chain's CDR3 is CASSVGLLANYGYTF. In DNA form, the CDR3 reads TGTGCCAGCAGCGTAGGACTCTTAGCTAACTATGGCTACACCTTC.

This chain joins TRBV27 and TRBJ1-2, with 8 positions matching TRBD1. The CDR3 is made up of 15 amino acids. Per germline, CDR1 MNHEY and CDR2 SMNVEV (reference sequence). Trimming removed 5 bases from V and 5 bases from J; junction bases left unmatched: 10. In DNA, the CDR3 is TGTGCCAGCAGTCCAGCAGGGGGCGTTGGGTATGGCTACACCTTC. It codes for CASSPAGGVGYGYTF.

The rearrangement uses TRBV12-5 and TRBJ2-3, with D unclear. This CDR3 contains 13 residues. Deletions cut 0 bases from V and 4 bases from J, with 5 bases between. The germline gives CDR1 LGHNT, CDR2 FRNRAP. The DNA for the CDR3 is TGTGCTAGTGGTTTGGTACGGGCAGATACGCAGTATTTT. This codes for CASGLVRADTQYF.

The rearrangement links TRBV28 to TRBJ1-5; TRBD1 matches at 8 bases. CDR1 and CDR2 (germline): MDHEN, SYDVKM. The CDR3 is 14 residues long. With V trimmed by 6 bases and J by 4 bases, 5 bases remained unmatched. The CDR3 sequence: CASRSDRANQPQHF. As DNA, the CDR3 is TGTGCCAGCAGATCGGACAGGGCAAATCAGCCCCAGCATTTT.

The chain employs TRBV27 and TRBJ2-1, with 9 positions matching TRBD2. This CDR3 spans 13 amino acids. The V gene's germline CDR1 is MNHEY and CDR2 SMNVEV (reference sequence). V was pared by 9 bases and J by 7 bases, with 7 bases of the junction left unmatched. This CDR3 reads CASAGSGSNEQFF. The CDR3 bases are TGTGCCAGTGCAGGTAGCGGGAGTAATGAGCAGTTCTTC.

J is TRBJ1-1 and V is TRBV6-6, with D uncertain. Germline V gives CDR1 MNHNY, CDR2 SVGAGI (reference sequence). The CDR3 loop spans 14 amino acids. V was trimmed by 2 bases and J by 1 base, leaving 8 bases between them. The CDR3 sequence: CASSYRVQNTEAFF. For the CDR3, the DNA is TGTGCCAGCAGTTACCGTGTCCAGAACACTGAAGCTTTCTTT.

This clone was detected only once. The chain carries TRBV2 and TRBJ2-6; TRBD2 is a possible D gene (5 bases). The CDR3 is 15 residues long. The germline gives CDR1 SNHLY, CDR2 FYNNEI. The ends were cut back, 8 bases at V and 0 bases at J, with 11 bases in the middle. CDR3 protein: CASGGGRSGANVLTF. The CDR3 DNA reads as TGTGCCAGCGGAGGCGGACGCTCTGGGGCCAACGTCCTGACTTTC.